These 21 T cell receptor beta chains share one sample of origin, sequenced in a study of cytomegalovirus exposure and HLA in healthy donors. PCR amplification relied on 60 Vbeta primers (plus 13 Jbeta primers). Assay: immunoSEQ multiplex PCR; the TCRdb copy retains only in-frame clones and omits some. This sample yields 100,000 to 150,000 clones, of which more than 75% are seen a single time; about 13% belongs to the top ten. Sequences were obtained from PBMCs. The origin of the receptors is a woman in her sixties or seventies in good health and CMV-seropositive.

In nucleotides, the CDR3 is TGCAGCGTTGAATCTAGTGACGACTACGAGCAGTACTTC. This sequence encodes CSVESSDDYEQYF. The rearrangement links TRBV29-1 to TRBJ2-7, with D hard to call. The CDR3 has 13 residues. The V gene lost 2 bases and the J gene lost 3 bases, with 11 bases spanning the gap. Germline V gives CDR1 SQVTM, CDR2 ANQGSEA.

The V call is TRBV4-3, the J call TRBJ1-2; D not resolved. CDR3 length: 15 residues. CDR1 is LGHNA, CDR2 YSLEER, per germline. The V end was cut by 2 bases, the J end by 7 bases, with 17 bases between. CDR3 loop: CASSQLYSGFFGYTF. DNA for the CDR3: TGCGCCAGCAGCCAACTATATTCGGGTTTTTTTGGCTACACCTTC.

The chain couples TRBV7-2 to TRBJ2-7; 9 nucleotides match TRBD1. The CDR3 is 15 residues long. CDR1 and CDR2 from the germline V gene are SGHTA and FQGNSA. V was pared by 4 bases and J by 4 bases, with 8 bases of the junction left unmatched. Here the CDR3 reads CASSSTGGALYEQYF. CDR3 nucleotides: TGTGCCAGCAGCTCAACAGGGGGCGCTCTGTACGAGCAGTACTTC.

The chain carries TRBV4-2 and TRBJ1-1; TRBD1 might be the D (6 bases). Germline V gene data show CDR1 as LGHNA and CDR2 as YNFKEQ. The CDR3 length is 16 residues. V dropped 2 bases and J dropped 1 base, with 14 bases sitting between them. For the CDR3, the DNA is TGTGCCAGCAGCCAAAGGGGGGGGACAACGAACACTGAAGCTTTCTTT. Residues: CASSQRGGTTNTEAFF.

This chain joins TRBV19 and TRBJ1-3; D unresolved. V shed 5 bases and J shed 0 bases, with 8 bases lying between them. Germline values: CDR1 LNHDA, CDR2 SQIVND (reference sequence). CDR3 length: 14 residues. The CDR3 here is CASSVLSSGNTIYF. Here the CDR3 DNA reads TGTGCCAGTAGTGTACTTAGCTCTGGAAACACCATATATTTT.

V is TRBV7-2 and J is TRBJ2-3, with 12 bases aligning to TRBD1. Germline lookup yields CDR1 SGHTA and CDR2 FQGNSA. The CDR3 consists of 17 residues. Trimming took 5 bases from V and 4 from J; bases not matched to a gene: 10. CDR3 DNA: TGTGCCAGCAGCCCTCCCTGGGACAGGGGGCGATCAGATACGCAGTATTTT. It translates to CASSPPWDRGRSDTQYF.

With regard to this clone: Other DNA sequences from this sample encode an identical CDR3 as well. The chain joins TRBV7-2 to TRBJ1-6; 9 bases are shared with TRBD1. The CDR3 is 14 amino acids. The V gene's germline CDR1 is SGHTA and CDR2 FQGNSA. V trimming: 3 bases; J trimming: 9 bases; junction bases outside the gene matches: 3. DNA of the CDR3: TGTGCCAGCAGCTTCGGACAGGGGAGTTCACCCCTCCACTTT. Protein product: CASSFGQGSSPLHF.

The chain carries TRBV28 and TRBJ1-2, with a tentative D call TRBD1 (5 bases). Germline CDR1 is MDHEN and CDR2 is SYDVKM. V lost 3 bases and J lost 4, with 12 bases in between. CDR3 size: 14 residues. DNA of the CDR3: TGTGCCAGCAGTTTGGAACAGGCGAGCTATGGCTACACCTTC. Its protein is CASSLEQASYGYTF.

This clone was detected only once. The CDR3 DNA is TGTGCCAGCAGGACTACCGGAAACACCATATATTTT. Translating gives CASRTTGNTIYF. The chain joins TRBV6-4 to TRBJ1-3; D is uncertain. The germline CDR1 and CDR2 sequences are MRHNA and SNTAGT. The CDR3 runs 12 residues. The V end lost 6 bases, the J end lost 4 bases, and 7 bases lay between the germline ends.

This clone was observed a few times. This chain's CDR3 is CASNRGDSGANVLTF. In nucleotides, the CDR3 is TGTGCCAGCAACAGGGGGGACTCTGGGGCCAACGTCCTGACTTTC. This sequence joins TRBV9 and TRBJ2-6; 8 bases are a match to TRBD1. CDR1 is SGDLS and CDR2 is YYNGEE in the germline V gene. After removal of 6 bases from V and 0 bases from J, the junction contained 2 bases not matched to a gene. The CDR3 length is 15 residues.

The chain uses TRBV7-2 and TRBJ1-5, with TRBD1 as a possible D gene (6 bases). The germline V gene has CDR1 SGHTA and CDR2 FQGNSA. The CDR3 totals 19 residues. Trimming removed 3 bases at V and 2 bases at J, with 23 bases between. This CDR3 reads CASSLPRGGSIVGNQPQHF. CDR3 nucleotides: TGTGCCAGCAGCTTGCCCAGGGGAGGGTCTATAGTTGGCAATCAGCCCCAGCATTTT.

The chain recombines TRBV7-8 with TRBJ2-7; the D gene is possibly TRBD2 (5 bases). V lost 2 bases to trimming and J lost 3 bases, with 11 bases between them. Germline V gene sequence: CDR1 SGHVS, CDR2 FQNEAQ. The CDR3 length is 14 residues. Here the CDR3 reads CASSLIRTFYEQYF. The CDR3 coding sequence is TGTGCCAGCAGCTTAATCAGGACTTTCTACGAGCAGTACTTC.

This clone came up a few times. The V gene is TRBV4-3, the J gene TRBJ2-2; 8 bases align to TRBD1. Losses at the gene ends were 0 bases for V and 6 bases for J; bases not matched to a gene: 9. The CDR3 contains 17 residues. Germline V gene data show CDR1 as LGHNA and CDR2 as YSLEER. The CDR3 reads CASSQEGAGGLPGELFF. CDR3 bases: TGCGCCAGCAGCCAAGAGGGGGCAGGGGGCCTCCCCGGGGAGCTGTTTTTT.

The chain employs TRBV6-1 and TRBJ2-7; D perhaps matches TRBD2 (5 bases). Germline CDR1 MNHNS, CDR2 SASEGT. V lost 3 bases, J lost 5 bases, and 11 bases lay in between. The CDR3 consists of 13 residues. Written as DNA, the CDR3 is TGTGCCAGCAGTGATTGGAGGTTCCACGAGCAGTACTTC. Translating gives CASSDWRFHEQYF.

CDR3 region: CASNGMEGAYEQYF. DNA of the CDR3: TGTGCCAGCAACGGAATGGAGGGTGCCTACGAGCAGTACTTC. The chain couples TRBV2 to TRBJ2-7; possibly TRBD2 for D (6 bases). The length of the CDR3 is 14 residues. Trimming took 7 bases from V and 2 from J, leaving 15 bases between them. Germline values: CDR1 SNHLY, CDR2 FYNNEI.

This chain connects TRBV19 to TRBJ1-1; 9 bases match TRBD1. Trimming removed 4 bases from V and 5 bases from J; junction bases left unmatched: 8. This CDR3 region has 15 residues. Germline values: CDR1 LNHDA, CDR2 SQIVND (reference sequence). CDR3 in DNA: TGTGCCAGTAGTACAACCGGGACAGGGAGAACTGAAGCTTTCTTT. Translation: CASSTTGTGRTEAFF.

The CDR3 region has the DNA TGTGCCAGCAGAATTAGCGGGGGGGGATCAGATACGCAGTATTTT. Protein: CASRISGGGSDTQYF. The chain is built from TRBV6-6 and TRBJ2-3, with TRBD2 matching over 11 bases. This CDR3 is 15 amino acids long. Germline V gene lookup returns CDR1 MNHNY and CDR2 SVGAGI (reference sequence). J was trimmed by 4 bases and V by 6 bases; bases with no gene match: 6.

This clone has just a few counts. The chain joins TRBV27 to TRBJ1-2, with TRBD1 matching 8 bases. CDR3 length equals 13 residues. Germline V gives CDR1 MNHEY, CDR2 SMNVEV (reference sequence). After removal of 8 bases from V and 2 bases from J, the junction contained 4 bases not matched to a gene. CDR3 loop: CASRQGRNYGYTF. CDR3 DNA: TGTGCCAGCCGACAGGGGCGAAACTATGGCTACACCTTC.

CDR3 sequence reads: CASSVGQGVYEQYF. The CDR3 bases are TGTGCCAGCAGCGTTGGGCAGGGGGTTTACGAGCAGTACTTC. This rearrangement joins TRBV9 to TRBJ2-7; 7 bases fit TRBD1. This CDR3 comprises 14 residues. Germline trimming cut 2 bases from V and 4 bases from J; bases unmatched to any gene: 6. Germline CDR1 is SGDLS and CDR2 is YYNGEE.

V gene TRBV27 combines with J gene TRBJ2-7; 9 bases agree with TRBD1. The trim removed 6 bases at V and 4 bases at J, leaving 7 bases unmatched. The CDR3 is made up of 14 amino acids. The germline V gene has CDR1 MNHEY and CDR2 SMNVEV (reference sequence). The CDR3 DNA is TGTGCCAGCAGGCAAACAGGGGGCAGTTACGAGCAGTACTTC. Translated: CASRQTGGSYEQYF.

The rearrangement links TRBV5-1 to TRBJ2-3; 9 positions agree with TRBD2. The CDR3 loop spans 15 amino acids. Germline loops: CDR1 SGHRS, CDR2 YFSETQ. V lost 4 bases to trimming and J lost 2 bases; unmatched junction nucleotides: 5. The CDR3: CASSAGLANTDTQYF. The CDR3 bases are TGCGCCAGCAGCGCGGGACTAGCAAACACAGATACGCAGTATTTT.